These 4 T cell receptor beta chains originate from one sample sequenced in a study of blood T cell repertoires in COVID-19. Generated by immunoSEQ multiplex PCR, the TCRdb table keeps only in-frame clones and is missing some. The sample shows roughly 78,000 clones, roughly 86% of them seen only once. Sequences were obtained from peripheral blood. These receptors were obtained from a man between 50 and 59 years old with acute or convalescent COVID-19.

The rearrangement uses TRBV28 and TRBJ1-5; 7 positions match TRBD1. This CDR3 is 15 amino acids long. Germline CDR1 reads MDHEN; CDR2 reads SYDVKM. Losses at the gene ends were 6 bases for V and 9 bases for J; bases not matched to a gene: 14. This CDR3 reads CASSLLEQGMGPQHF. DNA for the CDR3: TGTGCCAGCAGCCTCCTAGAACAGGGGATGGGGCCCCAGCATTTT.

The chain uses TRBV3-1 (or the pseudogene TRBV3-2) and TRBJ2-5; 9 bases line up with TRBD2. Germline loops: CDR1 LGHDT, CDR2 YNNKEL (reference sequence). CDR3 size: 16 residues. V lost 0 bases and J lost 8; bases outside the gene matches: 10. DNA for the CDR3: TGTGCCAGCAGCCAAGATCGGATAGGACTAGCGCGTACCCAGTACTTC. This gives the protein CASSQDRIGLARTQYF.

The chain uses TRBV24-1 and TRBJ2-5; TRBD2 agrees at 7 bases. This CDR3 has 14 amino acids. Germline V gene data show CDR1 as KGHDR and CDR2 as SFDVKD. The V segment lost 3 bases and the J segment 4 bases; nucleotides outside the gene matches: 4. The CDR3 here is CATSDTGGGETQYF. As DNA, the CDR3 is TGTGCCACCAGTGATACGGGGGGAGGAGAGACCCAGTACTTC.

The V gene is TRBV9, the J gene TRBJ1-1; D unresolved. The germline V gene encodes CDR1 SGDLS and CDR2 YYNGEE. The CDR3 has 15 residues. Trimming removed 0 bases from V and 1 base from J, with 10 bases in between. The CDR3 loop is CASSVGASGNTEAFF. CDR3 in DNA: TGTGCCAGCAGCGTAGGGGCTTCCGGGAACACTGAAGCTTTCTTT.